This T cell receptor (beta chain) originates from a study of identical twins. Study-level points and caveats: Weaker excess sharing between twins was seen in beta out-of-frame sequences.

The cDNA had a unique molecular identifier and a template-switch universal primer site. TCRdb reanalysed the 5' RACE reads using MiXCR and keeps one entry per CDR3 protein. Altogether 600,000 to 850,000 distinct CDR3 sequences are present, about 20% being singletons, with the ten largest covering about an eighth. V dropped 3 bases and J dropped 7 bases, with 12 bases sitting between them. Germline V gene lookup returns CDR1 SEHNR and CDR2 FQNEAQ (reference sequence). The CDR3 runs 13 residues. The donor group consisted entirely of healthy Caucasians. This clonotype was counted a few times. The antigen is not known. This same sample was also part of a study on T cells expressing NK-cell markers. From that report: A few donors' CD3+CD56-NKG2C+ cells were dominated by the same clonotypes.

The chain couples TRBV7-9 to TRBJ1-2; D remains ambiguous. The source is a woman under 30 in good health. The material sequenced was PBMCs. CDR3 protein: CASSLGYEGGYTF. CDR3 nucleotide sequence: TGTGCCAGCAGCTTGGGGTACGAGGGTGGCTACACCTTC.